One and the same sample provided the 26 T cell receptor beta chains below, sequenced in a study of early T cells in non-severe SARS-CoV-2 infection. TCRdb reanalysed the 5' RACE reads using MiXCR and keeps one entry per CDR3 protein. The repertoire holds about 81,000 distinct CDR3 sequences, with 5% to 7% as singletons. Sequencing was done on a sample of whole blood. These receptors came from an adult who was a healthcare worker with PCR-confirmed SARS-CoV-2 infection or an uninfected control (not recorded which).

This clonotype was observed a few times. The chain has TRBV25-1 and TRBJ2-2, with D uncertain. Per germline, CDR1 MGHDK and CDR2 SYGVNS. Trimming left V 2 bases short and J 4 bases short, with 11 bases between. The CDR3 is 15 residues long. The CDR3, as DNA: TGTGCCAGCAGTGAACATCGGACCGGCACCGGGGAGCTGTTTTTT. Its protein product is CASSEHRTGTGELFF.

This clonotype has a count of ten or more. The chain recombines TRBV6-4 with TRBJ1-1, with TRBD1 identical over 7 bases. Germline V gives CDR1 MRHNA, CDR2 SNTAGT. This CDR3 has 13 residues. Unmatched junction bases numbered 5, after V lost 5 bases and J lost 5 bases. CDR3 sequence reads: CASSNRQGTEAFF. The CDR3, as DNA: TGTGCCAGCAGTAATAGACAGGGAACTGAAGCTTTCTTT.

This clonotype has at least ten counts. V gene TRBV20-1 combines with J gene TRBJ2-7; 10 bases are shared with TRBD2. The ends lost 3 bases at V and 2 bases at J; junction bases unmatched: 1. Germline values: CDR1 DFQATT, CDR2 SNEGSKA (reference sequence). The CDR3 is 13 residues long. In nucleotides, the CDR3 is TGCAGTGCTAGCCTAGCGGGGGCCTACGAGCAGTACTTC. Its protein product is CSASLAGAYEQYF.

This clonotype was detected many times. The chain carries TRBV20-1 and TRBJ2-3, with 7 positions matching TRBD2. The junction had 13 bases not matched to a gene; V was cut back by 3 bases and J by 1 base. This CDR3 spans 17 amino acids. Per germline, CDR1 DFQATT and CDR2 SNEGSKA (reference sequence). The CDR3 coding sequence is TGCAGTGCTAGTGGCCCCGAGACTAGCAAAGGCACAGATACGCAGTATTTT. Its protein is CSASGPETSKGTDTQYF.

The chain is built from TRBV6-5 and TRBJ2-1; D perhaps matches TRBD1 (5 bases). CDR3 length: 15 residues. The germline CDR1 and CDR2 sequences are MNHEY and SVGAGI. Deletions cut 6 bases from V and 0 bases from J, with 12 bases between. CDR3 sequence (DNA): TGTGCCAGCAGGAGACAGCAGCCCTCCTACAATGAGCAGTTCTTC. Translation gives CASRRQQPSYNEQFF.

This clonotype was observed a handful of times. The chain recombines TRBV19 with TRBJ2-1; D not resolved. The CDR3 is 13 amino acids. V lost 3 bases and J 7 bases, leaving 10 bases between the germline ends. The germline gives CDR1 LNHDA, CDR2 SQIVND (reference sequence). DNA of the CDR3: TGTGCCAGTAGTATCGTTGGTGCGAATGAGCAGTTCTTC. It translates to CASSIVGANEQFF.

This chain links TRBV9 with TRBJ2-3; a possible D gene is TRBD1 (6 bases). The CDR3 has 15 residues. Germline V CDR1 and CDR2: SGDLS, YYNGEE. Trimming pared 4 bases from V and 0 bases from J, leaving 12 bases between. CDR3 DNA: TGTGCCAGCAGCTTGAAAGGACAGAGCACAGATACGCAGTATTTT. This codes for CASSLKGQSTDTQYF. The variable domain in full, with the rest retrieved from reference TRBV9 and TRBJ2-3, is DSGVTQTPKHLITATGQRVTLRCSPRSGDLSVYWYQQSLDQGLQFLIQYYNGEERAKGNILERFSAQQFPDLHSELNLSSLELGDSALYFCASSLKGQSTDTQYFGPGTRLTVL.

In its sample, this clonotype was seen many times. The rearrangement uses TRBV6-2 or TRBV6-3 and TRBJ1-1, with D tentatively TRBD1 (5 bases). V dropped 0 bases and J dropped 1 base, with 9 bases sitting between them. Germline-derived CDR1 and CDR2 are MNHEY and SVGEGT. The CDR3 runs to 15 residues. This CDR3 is CASSYSGARNTEAFF. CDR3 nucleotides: TGTGCCAGCAGTTACTCAGGGGCCCGGAACACTGAAGCTTTCTTT.

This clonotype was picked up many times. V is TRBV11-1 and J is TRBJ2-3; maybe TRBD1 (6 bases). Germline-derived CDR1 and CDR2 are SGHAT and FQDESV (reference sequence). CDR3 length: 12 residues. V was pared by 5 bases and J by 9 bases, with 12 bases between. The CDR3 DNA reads TGTGCCAGCAGCCAGGACAGAAACACGCAGTATTTT. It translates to CASSQDRNTQYF.

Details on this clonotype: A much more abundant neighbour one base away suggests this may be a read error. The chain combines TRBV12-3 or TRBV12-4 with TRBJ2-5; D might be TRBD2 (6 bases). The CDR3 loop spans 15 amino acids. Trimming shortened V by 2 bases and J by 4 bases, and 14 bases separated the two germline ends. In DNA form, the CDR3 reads TGTGCCAGCAGTTTACCCCGACTAGTGACAGAGACCCAGTACTTC. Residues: CASSLPRLVTETQYF.

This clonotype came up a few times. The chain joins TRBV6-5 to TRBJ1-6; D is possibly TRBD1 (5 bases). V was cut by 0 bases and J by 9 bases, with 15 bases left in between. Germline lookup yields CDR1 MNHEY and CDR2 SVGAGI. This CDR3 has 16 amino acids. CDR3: CASSYSTGPTGSPLHF. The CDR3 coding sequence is TGTGCCAGCAGTTACTCGACGGGACCGACGGGTTCACCCCTCCACTTT.

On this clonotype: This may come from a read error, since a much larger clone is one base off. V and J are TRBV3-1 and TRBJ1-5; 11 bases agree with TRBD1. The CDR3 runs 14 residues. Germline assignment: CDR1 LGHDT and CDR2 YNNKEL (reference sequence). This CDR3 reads CASSRTGGNLPQHF. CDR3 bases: TGTGCCAGCAGCCGGACAGGGGGCAATCTGCCCCAGCATTTT.

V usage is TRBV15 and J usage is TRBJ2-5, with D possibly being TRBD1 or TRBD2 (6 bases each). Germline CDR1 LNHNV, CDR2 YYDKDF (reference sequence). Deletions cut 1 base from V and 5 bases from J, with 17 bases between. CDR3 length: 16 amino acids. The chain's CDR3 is CATSRGGTRILETQYF. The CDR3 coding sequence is TGTGCCACCAGCAGAGGCGGGACAAGGATTTTGGAGACCCAGTACTTC. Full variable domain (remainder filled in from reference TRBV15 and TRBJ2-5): DAMVIQNPRYQVTQFGKPVTLSCSQTLNHNVMYWYQQKSSQAPKLLFHYYDKDFNNEADTPDNFQSRRPNTSFCFLDIRSPGLGDTAMYLCATSRGGTRILETQYFGPGTRLLVL.

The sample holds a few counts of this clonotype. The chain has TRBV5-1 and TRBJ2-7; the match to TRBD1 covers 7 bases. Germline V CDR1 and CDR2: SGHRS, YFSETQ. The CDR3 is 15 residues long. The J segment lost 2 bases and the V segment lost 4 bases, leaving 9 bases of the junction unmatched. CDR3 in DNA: TGCGCCAGCAGCAAAGGACAGGCCAATACCTACGAGCAGTACTTC. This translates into CASSKGQANTYEQYF.

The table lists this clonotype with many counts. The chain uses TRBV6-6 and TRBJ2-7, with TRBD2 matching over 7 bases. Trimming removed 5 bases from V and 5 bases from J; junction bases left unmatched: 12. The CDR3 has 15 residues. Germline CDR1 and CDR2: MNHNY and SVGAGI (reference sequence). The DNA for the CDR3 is TGTGCCAGCAGTACAACGGGGGGAAATTACCACGAGCAGTACTTC. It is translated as CASSTTGGNYHEQYF.

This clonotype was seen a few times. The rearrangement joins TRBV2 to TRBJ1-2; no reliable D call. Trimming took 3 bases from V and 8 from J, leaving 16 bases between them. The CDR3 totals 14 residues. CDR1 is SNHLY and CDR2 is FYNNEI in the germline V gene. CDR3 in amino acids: CASSDPGTQEGYTF. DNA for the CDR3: TGTGCCAGCAGTGATCCGGGAACTCAGGAGGGCTACACCTTC.

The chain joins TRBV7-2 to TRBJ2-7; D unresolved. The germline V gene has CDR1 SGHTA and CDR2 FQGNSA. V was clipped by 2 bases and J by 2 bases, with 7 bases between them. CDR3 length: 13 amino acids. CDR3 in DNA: TGTGCCAGCAGCTTATTAACAGCCTACGAGCAGTACTTC. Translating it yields CASSLLTAYEQYF. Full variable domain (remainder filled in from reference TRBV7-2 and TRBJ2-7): GAGVSQSPSNKVTEKGKDVELRCDPISGHTALYWYRQSLGQGLEFLIYFQGNSAPDKSGLPSDRFSAERTGGSVSTLTIQRTQQEDSAVYLCASSLLTAYEQYFGPGTRLTVT.

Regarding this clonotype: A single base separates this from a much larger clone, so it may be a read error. The CDR3 sequence is CASSQGGHYGYSF. As DNA, the CDR3 is TGTGCCAGCAGCCAAGGGGGACACTATGGCTACAGCTTC. J is TRBJ1-2 and V is TRBV3-1, with D possibly matching TRBD1 (6 bases). The CDR3 is 13 amino acids. The V gene's germline CDR1 is LGHDT and CDR2 YNNKEL (reference sequence). Full variable domain (outside the CDR3, taken from reference TRBV3-1 and TRBJ1-2): DTAVSQTPKYLVTQMGNDKSIKCEQNLGHDTMYWYKQDSKKFLKIMFSYNNKELIINETVPNRFSPKSPDKAHLNLHINSLELGDSAVYFCASSQGGHYGYSFGSGTRLTVV.

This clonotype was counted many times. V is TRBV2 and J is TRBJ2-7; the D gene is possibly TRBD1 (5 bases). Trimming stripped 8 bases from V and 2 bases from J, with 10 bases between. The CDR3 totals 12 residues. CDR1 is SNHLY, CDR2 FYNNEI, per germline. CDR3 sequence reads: CASSDRAYEQYF. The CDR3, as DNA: TGTGCCAGCTCTGACAGAGCCTACGAGCAGTACTTC.

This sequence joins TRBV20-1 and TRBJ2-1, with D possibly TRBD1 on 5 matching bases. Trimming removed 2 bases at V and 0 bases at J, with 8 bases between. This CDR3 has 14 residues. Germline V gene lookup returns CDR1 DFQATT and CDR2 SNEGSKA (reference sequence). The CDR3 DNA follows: TGCAGTGCTAGAAGACAGAGCTCCTACAATGAGCAGTTCTTC. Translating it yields CSARRQSSYNEQFF.

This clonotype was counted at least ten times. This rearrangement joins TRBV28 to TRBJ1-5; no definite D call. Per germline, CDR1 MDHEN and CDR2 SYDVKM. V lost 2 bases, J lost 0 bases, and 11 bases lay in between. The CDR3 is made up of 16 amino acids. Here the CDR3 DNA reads TGTGCCAGCAGTTTAAACTTGGTATCTAGCAATCAGCCCCAGCATTTT. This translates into CASSLNLVSSNQPQHF.

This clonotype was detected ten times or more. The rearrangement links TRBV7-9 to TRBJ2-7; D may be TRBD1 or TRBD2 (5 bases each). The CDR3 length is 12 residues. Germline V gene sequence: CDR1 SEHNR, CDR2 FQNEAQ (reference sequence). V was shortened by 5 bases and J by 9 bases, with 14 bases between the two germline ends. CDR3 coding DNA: TGTGCCAGCAGCGGGACGGATACTGTGCAGTACTTC. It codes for CASSGTDTVQYF.

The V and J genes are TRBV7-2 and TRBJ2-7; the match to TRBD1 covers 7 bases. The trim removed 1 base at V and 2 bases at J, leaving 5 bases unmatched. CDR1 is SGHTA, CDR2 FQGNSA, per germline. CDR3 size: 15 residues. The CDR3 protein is CASSLEGQGAYEQYF. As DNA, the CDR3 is TGTGCCAGCAGCTTAGAAGGGCAGGGGGCCTACGAGCAGTACTTC.

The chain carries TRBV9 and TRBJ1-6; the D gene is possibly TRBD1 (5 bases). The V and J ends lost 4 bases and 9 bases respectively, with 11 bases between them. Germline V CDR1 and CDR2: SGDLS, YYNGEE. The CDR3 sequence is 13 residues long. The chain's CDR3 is CASSPKRGSPLHF. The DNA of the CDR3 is TGTGCCAGCAGCCCCAAGAGGGGTTCACCCCTCCACTTT.

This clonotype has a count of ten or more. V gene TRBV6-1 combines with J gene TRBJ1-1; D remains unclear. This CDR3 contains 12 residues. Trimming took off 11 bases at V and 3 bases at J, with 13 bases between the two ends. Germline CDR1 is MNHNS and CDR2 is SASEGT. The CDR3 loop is CAGQEEDTEAFF. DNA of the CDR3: TGTGCCGGCCAAGAAGAGGACACTGAAGCTTTCTTT.

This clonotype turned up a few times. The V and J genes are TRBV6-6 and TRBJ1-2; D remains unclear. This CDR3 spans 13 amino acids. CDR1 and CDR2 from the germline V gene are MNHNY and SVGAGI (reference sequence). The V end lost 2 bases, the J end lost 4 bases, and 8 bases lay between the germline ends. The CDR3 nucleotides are TGTGCCAGCAGTTACGACGGCTCCTATGGCTACACCTTC. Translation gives CASSYDGSYGYTF.